This TCR beta chain was profiled in a study of stem cell transplantation in POMP-related autoinflammatory disease. V gave up 0 bases and J gave up 0 bases, with 10 bases separating them. Germline V gene sequence: CDR1 SGDLS, CDR2 YYNGEE. The CDR3 covers 17 residues. Generated by immunoSEQ multiplex PCR, the TCRdb table keeps only in-frame clones and is missing some. The sample has roughly 70,000 clones, more than 75% seen once; the top ten hold more than 0.55%. The chain carries TRBV9 and TRBJ2-6; D unclear. The sequences come from CD4+ T cells from PBMCs, collected after stem cell transplantation. This TCR was recovered from a human patient with POMP-related autoinflammation and immune dysregulation (PRAID). Some T cells may trace back to the graft donor. This CDR3 is CASSVEAGLSGANVLTF. DNA of the CDR3: TGTGCCAGCAGCGTAGAGGCAGGCCTCTCTGGGGCCAACGTCCTGACTTTC.